Below are 9 T cell receptor beta chains sequenced from a single sample in a study of T-cell memory formation after mild COVID-19. TCRdb recomputed calls from the 5' RACE reads with MiXCR, one row per CDR3 protein. The table shows 350,000 to 500,000 distinct CDR3 sequences, with about a sixth occurring only once. The sequenced sample was PBMCs or a T cell subset sorted from them (not recorded which). These receptors originate from a man aged 18 to 30 who had mild COVID-19 (a few samples of this study predate the infection). Cell type and time point are not known.

Ten or more counts support this clonotype. The chain carries TRBV9 and TRBJ1-6; no reliable D call. Trimming removed 3 bases at V and 10 bases at J, with 14 bases between. Germline values: CDR1 SGDLS, CDR2 YYNGEE. The CDR3 totals 14 residues. The CDR3: CASSARGLGSPLHF. The CDR3 nucleotides are TGTGCCAGCAGCGCTCGCGGGCTTGGATCACCCCTCCACTTT.

The gene calls are TRBV20-1 and TRBJ2-2; D is possibly TRBD1 or TRBD2 (6 bases each). V lost 4 bases, J lost 3 bases, and 18 bases lay in between. Per the germline V gene, CDR1 is DFQATT and CDR2 is SNEGSKA (reference sequence). The CDR3 runs to 16 residues. Here the CDR3 reads CSAKWHGGQDTGELFF. The CDR3 DNA reads TGCAGTGCTAAGTGGCACGGGGGCCAAGACACCGGGGAGCTGTTTTTT.

The chain employs TRBV20-1 and TRBJ2-3; maybe TRBD1 (5 bases). V was clipped by 3 bases and J by 5 bases, with 12 bases between them. The CDR3 runs 13 residues. Germline CDR1 DFQATT, CDR2 SNEGSKA (reference sequence). The DNA of the CDR3 is TGCAGTGCTAGTTGGGGCGTGGGAGATACGCAGTATTTT. Its protein is CSASWGVGDTQYF.

This clonotype was counted only a few times. The chain carries TRBV11-2 and TRBJ2-2; D is ambiguous. The length of the CDR3 is 12 residues. Germline V lookup: CDR1 SGHAT, CDR2 FQNNGV. V was clipped by 4 bases and J by 5 bases, with 5 bases between them. The CDR3 sequence: CASSSITGELFF. CDR3 DNA: TGTGCCAGCAGCTCGATTACCGGGGAGCTGTTTTTT.

In this sample, this clonotype turned up a few times. J is TRBJ1-3 and V is TRBV3-1; D is unclear. Germline assignment: CDR1 LGHDT and CDR2 YNNKEL (reference sequence). CDR3 length equals 15 residues. Trimming cost V 3 bases and J 2 bases, with 11 bases left between them. CDR3 region: CASSQYGVTGNTIYF. CDR3 bases: TGTGCCAGCAGCCAGTACGGAGTGACTGGAAACACCATATATTTT.

This clonotype showed up just a few times. The J gene is TRBJ2-5, the V gene TRBV11-2; 12 nucleotides line up with TRBD2. This CDR3 contains 16 residues. The ends lost 6 bases at V and 5 bases at J; junction bases unmatched: 10. Per the germline V gene, CDR1 is SGHAT and CDR2 is FQNNGV. In nucleotides, the CDR3 is TGTGCCAGCAGTCCGCTAGCGGGGGGGCCTGAGGAGACCCAGTACTTC. It translates to CASSPLAGGPEETQYF.

The V and J genes are TRBV7-9 and TRBJ2-7; tentative D call: TRBD1 (6 bases). Deletions cut 5 bases from V and 5 bases from J, with 22 bases between. This CDR3 region has 16 residues. Germline V lookup: CDR1 SEHNR, CDR2 FQNEAQ (reference sequence). CDR3 in amino acids: CASSPPTGTTPDEQYF. The CDR3 nucleotides read TGTGCCAGCAGCCCCCCAACCGGGACAACGCCGGACGAGCAGTACTTC.

The genes are TRBV7-6 and TRBJ2-7; a weak D match, TRBD1 (5 bases). Trimming pared 3 bases from V and 5 bases from J, leaving 8 bases between. The CDR3 has 12 amino acids. Germline-derived CDR1 and CDR2 are SGHVS and FNYEAQ. In nucleotides, the CDR3 is TGTGCCAGCAGCTTGCTAGGGGACGAGCAGTACTTC. Its translation: CASSLLGDEQYF.

This clonotype was recorded at least ten times. The gene calls are TRBV19 and TRBJ2-3; D gene ambiguous. V lost 6 bases and J 4 bases, leaving 14 bases between the germline ends. The length of the CDR3 is 14 residues. Germline V CDR1 and CDR2: LNHDA, SQIVND (reference sequence). The CDR3 coding sequence is TGTGCCAGTAGCCGCCCCGAGGACCCAGATACGCAGTATTTT. Translating gives CASSRPEDPDTQYF.